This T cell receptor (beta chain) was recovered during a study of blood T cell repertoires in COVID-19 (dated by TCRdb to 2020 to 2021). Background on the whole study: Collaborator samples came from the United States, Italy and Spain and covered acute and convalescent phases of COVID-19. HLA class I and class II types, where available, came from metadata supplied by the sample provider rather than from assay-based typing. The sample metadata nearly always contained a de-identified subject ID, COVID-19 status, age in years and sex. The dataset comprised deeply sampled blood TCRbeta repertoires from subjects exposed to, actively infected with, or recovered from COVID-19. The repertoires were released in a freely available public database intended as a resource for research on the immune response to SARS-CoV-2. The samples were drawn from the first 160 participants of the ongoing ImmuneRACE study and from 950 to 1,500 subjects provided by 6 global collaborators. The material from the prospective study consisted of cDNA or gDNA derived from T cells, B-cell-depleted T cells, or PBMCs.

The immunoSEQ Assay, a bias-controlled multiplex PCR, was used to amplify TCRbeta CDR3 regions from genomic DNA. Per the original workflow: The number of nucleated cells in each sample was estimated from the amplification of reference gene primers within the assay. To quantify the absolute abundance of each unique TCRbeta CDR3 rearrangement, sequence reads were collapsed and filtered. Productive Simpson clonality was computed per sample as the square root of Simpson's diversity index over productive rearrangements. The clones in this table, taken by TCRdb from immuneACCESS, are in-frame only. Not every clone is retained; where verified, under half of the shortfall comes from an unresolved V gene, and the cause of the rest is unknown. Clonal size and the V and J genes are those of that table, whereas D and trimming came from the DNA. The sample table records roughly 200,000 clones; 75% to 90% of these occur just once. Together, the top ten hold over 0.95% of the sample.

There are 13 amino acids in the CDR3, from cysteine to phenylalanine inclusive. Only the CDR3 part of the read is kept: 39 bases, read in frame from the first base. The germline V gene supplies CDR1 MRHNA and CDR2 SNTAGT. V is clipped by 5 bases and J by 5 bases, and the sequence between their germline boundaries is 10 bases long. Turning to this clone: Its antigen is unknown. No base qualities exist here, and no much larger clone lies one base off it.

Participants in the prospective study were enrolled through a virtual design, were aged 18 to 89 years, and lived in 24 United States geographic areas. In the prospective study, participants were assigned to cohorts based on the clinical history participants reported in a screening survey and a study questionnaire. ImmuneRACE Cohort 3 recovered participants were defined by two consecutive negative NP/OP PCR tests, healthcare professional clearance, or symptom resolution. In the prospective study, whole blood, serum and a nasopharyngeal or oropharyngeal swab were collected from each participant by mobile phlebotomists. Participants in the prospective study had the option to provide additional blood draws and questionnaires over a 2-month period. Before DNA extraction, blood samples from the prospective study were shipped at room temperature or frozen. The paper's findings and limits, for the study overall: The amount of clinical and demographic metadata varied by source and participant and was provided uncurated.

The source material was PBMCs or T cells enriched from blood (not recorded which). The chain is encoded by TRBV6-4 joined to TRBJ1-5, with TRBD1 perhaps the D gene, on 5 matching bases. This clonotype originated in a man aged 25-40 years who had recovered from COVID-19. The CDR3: CASSPDRDQPQHF. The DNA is TGTGCCAGCAGTCCCGACAGAGATCAGCCCCAGCATTTT.